The sample holds one count of the clone carrying this TCR beta chain. The data derive from a study of control samples from healthy donors and cancer patients. Clones were sequenced by immunoSEQ multiplex PCR, and TCRdb holds only the in-frame ones, with some missing. The sample lists thousands of clones; around nine tenths were seen once. J was trimmed by 5 bases and V by 0 bases; bases with no gene match: 9. The CDR3 has 16 amino acids. Germline loops: CDR1 SGHTA, CDR2 FQGNSA. Sequencing used PBMCs. The source is a man aged 60 to 75 with colorectal cancer. V gene TRBV7-2 combines with J gene TRBJ2-7, with 8 bases that match TRBD2. For the CDR3, the DNA is TGTGCCAGCAGCTTAGCGGGCGGGGGGACGGACCACGAGCAGTACTTC. Translated: CASSLAGGGTDHEQYF.